A single sample gave rise to the 30 T cell receptor beta chains below, sequenced in a study of shared clonotypes between healthy human individuals. The repertoire was sequenced with immunoSEQ multiplex PCR; TCRdb's copy has only in-frame clones and lacks some. This repertoire shows approximately 2.5 million clones, over 85% found once; its top ten account for 0.35% to 0.45%. The sample taken for sequencing was naive CD4+ T cells from PBMCs. Subset denoted: CD45RA+ positively selected. All receptors derive from a man between 18 and 35 years old in good health. Some clones in this sample may be carry-over from other donors' samples.

The chain uses TRBV5-1 and TRBJ2-7, with 7 positions matching TRBD2. Trimming removed 4 bases from V and 0 bases from J; junction bases left unmatched: 13. Per germline, CDR1 SGHRS and CDR2 YFSETQ. This CDR3 comprises 17 residues. The CDR3 loop is CASSLVGGAGTSYEQYF. CDR3 bases: TGCGCCAGCAGCCTGGTGGGAGGGGCCGGCACCTCCTACGAGCAGTACTTC.

V and J are TRBV28 and TRBJ1-4; 7 nucleotides match TRBD1. The V gene's germline CDR1 is MDHEN and CDR2 SYDVKM. This CDR3 is 14 amino acids long. V was pared by 4 bases and J by 6 bases, with 5 bases of the junction left unmatched. The CDR3 loop is CASSSGQSHEKLFF. The CDR3 DNA reads TGTGCCAGCAGTTCGGGACAGTCCCATGAAAAACTGTTTTTT.

This clone was observed a handful of times. The genes are TRBV29-1 and TRBJ1-1; TRBD1 matches at 8 bases. The CDR3 has 15 amino acids. The germline V gene encodes CDR1 SQVTM and CDR2 ANQGSEA. J was trimmed by 0 bases and V by 4 bases; bases with no gene match: 7. The CDR3 bases are TGCAGCGTTGCACCGACGGACAGGGTGAACACTGAAGCTTTCTTT. It yields the protein CSVAPTDRVNTEAFF.

This clone was counted only a few times. This chain links TRBV6-5 with TRBJ1-2; 11 bases align to TRBD1. The CDR3 contains 13 residues. Germline lookup yields CDR1 MNHEY and CDR2 SVGAGI. V was pared by 6 bases and J by 9 bases, with 6 bases of the junction left unmatched. The CDR3 reads CASSWTGGVSYTF. The CDR3 DNA sequence: TGTGCCAGCAGCTGGACAGGGGGCGTCAGCTACACCTTC.

The chain joins TRBV28 to TRBJ2-1; 16 nucleotides match TRBD2. The V and J ends lost 6 bases and 8 bases, in that order; junction bases with no gene match: 7. This CDR3 has 16 residues. Looked up from germline, CDR1 is MDHEN and CDR2 is SYDVKM. CDR3 in DNA: TGTGCCAGCAGCCACTCGGGACTAGCGGGGGGGGATGAGCAGTTCTTC. Translated, it gives CASSHSGLAGGDEQFF.

The chain combines TRBV15 with TRBJ1-2; 11 bases match TRBD1. Trimming at V came to 0 bases and at J to 5 bases, leaving 17 bases not matched to a gene. The CDR3 is made up of 20 amino acids. Germline V lookup: CDR1 LNHNV, CDR2 YYDKDF (reference sequence). The CDR3 protein is CATSRDRTGTGGGLFYGYTF. The DNA of the CDR3 is TGTGCCACCAGCAGAGATCGAACGGGGACAGGGGGAGGTCTTTTTTATGGCTACACCTTC.

In its sample, this clone was seen once. V usage is TRBV6-5 and J usage is TRBJ2-7; 9 bases align to TRBD1. Trimming at V came to 4 bases and at J to 2 bases, leaving 6 bases not matched to a gene. The CDR3 is 15 amino acids. Looked up from germline, CDR1 is MNHEY and CDR2 is SVGAGI. The CDR3 coding sequence is TGTGCCAGCAGTTTCACGGGACAGGGCCCCTACGAGCAGTACTTC. It specifies CASSFTGQGPYEQYF.

This chain links TRBV19 with TRBJ1-5, with TRBD1 as a possible D gene (5 bases). Per germline, CDR1 LNHDA and CDR2 SQIVND (reference sequence). The CDR3 is 14 amino acids. Trimming cost V 4 bases and J 9 bases, with 16 bases left between them. CDR3 nucleotides: TGTGCCAGTAGTACCGGATACTCCGGGGGGCCCCAGCATTTT. Amino acids: CASSTGYSGGPQHF.

V and J are TRBV2 and TRBJ1-2; D is ambiguous. The germline V gene encodes CDR1 SNHLY and CDR2 FYNNEI. The CDR3 loop spans 13 amino acids. Trimming left V 3 bases short and J 4 bases short, with 9 bases between. The CDR3 coding sequence is TGTGCCAGCAGTGATAAGGCTCTCTATGGCTACACCTTC. Translation gives CASSDKALYGYTF.

This clone was counted once. This rearrangement joins TRBV6-1 to TRBJ1-1; TRBD1 agrees at 9 bases. Looked up from germline, CDR1 is MNHNS and CDR2 is SASEGT. The trim removed 3 bases at V and 5 bases at J, leaving 7 bases unmatched. CDR3 length: 15 residues. CDR3: CASSERDRVGTEAFF. In DNA form, the CDR3 reads TGTGCCAGCAGTGAGCGGGACAGGGTGGGGACTGAAGCTTTCTTT.

The chain has TRBV28 and TRBJ2-3; perhaps TRBD1 as D (6 bases). The CDR3 extends over 14 amino acids. The germline gives CDR1 MDHEN, CDR2 SYDVKM. The CDR3, as DNA: TGTGCATTGAGGGACACGATCAGCACAGATACGCAGTATTTT. Translation gives CALRDTISTDTQYF.

J is TRBJ2-3 and V is TRBV28; 10 bases match TRBD2. With 10 bases clipped from V and 4 bases from J, the junction kept 20 bases outside the gene matches. The CDR3 runs 18 residues. Germline assignment: CDR1 MDHEN and CDR2 SYDVKM. The CDR3 region has the DNA TGTGCCACCCGCCCCCCGGGACTAGCGATAGGGTCTCCAGATACGCAGTATTTT. Translating gives CATRPPGLAIGSPDTQYF.

The chain links TRBV6-5 to TRBJ1-2; D might be TRBD1 (5 bases). There are 13 residues in the CDR3. Trimming cost V 0 bases and J 6 bases, with 8 bases left between them. The germline gives CDR1 MNHEY, CDR2 SVGAGI. CDR3 sequence (DNA): TGTGCCAGCAGTTACTCAGGGGAGAATGGCTACACCTTC. Translated: CASSYSGENGYTF.

The chain joins TRBV11-2 to TRBJ2-7, with 7 bases fitting TRBD2. Trimming cost V 1 base and J 5 bases; bases outside gene matches: 8. The CDR3 is 15 residues long. CDR1 is SGHAT, CDR2 FQNNGV, per germline. The CDR3, as DNA: TGTGCCAGCAGCTTAGGAGAGCGGGAATCCCACGAGCAGTACTTC. Translated: CASSLGERESHEQYF.

V usage is TRBV6-6 and J usage is TRBJ2-1; 7 nucleotides line up with TRBD2. CDR3 length: 15 residues. V shed 2 bases and J 8 bases; nucleotides not matched to a gene: 9. Per germline, CDR1 MNHNY and CDR2 SVGAGI (reference sequence). The CDR3 sequence is CASSYPGGSRDEQFF. Here the CDR3 DNA reads TGTGCCAGCAGTTACCCTGGCGGGAGTCGCGATGAGCAGTTCTTC.

In this sample, this clone turned up once. The chain employs TRBV18 and TRBJ1-5; D remains ambiguous. CDR1 is KGHSH and CDR2 is LQKENI in the germline V gene. The CDR3 is 13 amino acids. Trimming took 6 bases from V and 3 from J, leaving 9 bases between them. CDR3 loop: CASSPDNNQPQHF. In DNA, the CDR3 is TGTGCCAGCTCCCCGGATAACAATCAGCCCCAGCATTTT.

The chain couples TRBV2 to TRBJ2-7; D is perhaps TRBD1 or TRBD2 (5 bases each). CDR1 and CDR2 from the germline V gene are SNHLY and FYNNEI. The V end lost 5 bases, the J end lost 7 bases, and 18 bases lay between the germline ends. The CDR3 is 14 amino acids. CDR3 residues: CASSFQRGSGEQYF. In nucleotides, the CDR3 is TGTGCCAGCAGTTTCCAGAGGGGCTCCGGGGAGCAGTACTTC.

The chain uses TRBV6-1 and TRBJ1-1, with D possibly being TRBD1 (5 bases). The V and J ends lost 1 base and 4 bases respectively, with 16 bases between them. This CDR3 comprises 16 residues. From germline, CDR1 is MNHNS and CDR2 SASEGT. CDR3 sequence (DNA): TGTGCCAGCAGTGAAGACGGCTATCAGGGTGCCACTGAAGCTTTCTTT. Protein: CASSEDGYQGATEAFF.

The V and J genes are TRBV27 and TRBJ1-1; D is uncertain. CDR3 length: 15 residues. CDR1 is MNHEY and CDR2 is SMNVEV in the germline V gene (reference sequence). Trimming pared 0 bases from V and 5 bases from J, leaving 13 bases between. The CDR3 bases are TGTGCCAGCAGTTTATCGCTCGGGTGGCGGACTGAAGCTTTCTTT. Protein product: CASSLSLGWRTEAFF.

In the case of this clone: This sample also contains other DNA sequences that code for the same CDR3. V gene TRBV5-4 combines with J gene TRBJ1-3; tentatively, D is TRBD1 (6 bases). V was trimmed by 3 bases and J by 1 base, leaving 8 bases between them. Germline V gene sequence: CDR1 SGHNT, CDR2 YYREEE (reference sequence). The CDR3 covers 14 residues. Here the CDR3 DNA reads TGTGCCAGCAGCTCTAGGGGGTCTGGAAACACCATATATTTT. Its protein is CASSSRGSGNTIYF.

This rearrangement joins TRBV5-1 to TRBJ1-2, with D hard to call. This CDR3 is built from 14 residues. Trimming took 5 bases from V and 0 from J, leaving 11 bases between them. Germline assignment: CDR1 SGHRS and CDR2 YFSETQ. For the CDR3, the DNA is TGCGCCAGCAGTTATGGTGATTCTAACTATGGCTACACCTTC. Encoded protein: CASSYGDSNYGYTF. Full variable domain (outside the CDR3, taken from reference TRBV5-1 and TRBJ1-2): KAGVTQTPRYLIKTRGQQVTLSCSPISGHRSVSWYQQTPGQGLQFLFEYFSETQRNKGNFPGRFSGRQFSNSRSEMNVSTLELGDSALYLCASSYGDSNYGYTFGSGTRLTVV.

The V and J genes are TRBV6-5 and TRBJ2-2, with 7 nucleotides matching TRBD2. Germline CDR1 is MNHEY and CDR2 is SVGAGI. Unmatched junction bases numbered 3, after V lost 4 bases and J lost 7 bases. The length of the CDR3 is 13 residues. The CDR3 sequence: CASSSWTSGELFF. Written as DNA, the CDR3 is TGTGCCAGCAGTTCCTGGACTAGCGGGGAGCTGTTTTTT.

The chain employs TRBV5-4 and TRBJ2-3, with D maybe TRBD2 (6 bases). This CDR3 comprises 15 residues. Germline V gene sequence: CDR1 SGHNT, CDR2 YYREEE (reference sequence). V lost 4 bases and J 6 bases, leaving 18 bases between the germline ends. CDR3 residues: CASSPLGTVGDTQYF. For the CDR3, the DNA is TGTGCCAGCAGCCCGCTCGGGACTGTTGGGGATACGCAGTATTTT. Based on the CDR3 plus reference TRBV5-4 and TRBJ2-3, the full variable domain is ETGVTQSPTHLIKTRGQQVTLRCSSQSGHNTVSWYQQALGQGPQFIFQYYREEENGRGNFPPRFSGLQFPNYSSELNVNALELDDSALYLCASSPLGTVGDTQYFGPGTRLTVL.

The chain joins TRBV29-1 to TRBJ2-1, with no clear D. Germline assignment: CDR1 SQVTM and CDR2 ANQGSEA. The CDR3 runs 12 residues. V shed 7 bases and J shed 2 bases, with 9 bases lying between them. CDR3 in DNA: TGCAGCGCGACACTCACCTACAATGAGCAGTTCTTC. This sequence encodes CSATLTYNEQFF.

This clone appeared a few times. The chain is built from TRBV4-2 and TRBJ1-1; 7 positions agree with TRBD1. Looked up from germline, CDR1 is LGHNA and CDR2 is YNFKEQ. CDR3 length equals 14 residues. Trimming cost V 4 bases and J 5 bases; bases outside gene matches: 7. CDR3 in DNA: TGTGCCAGCAGCCCGTGGACAGGTGGAACTGAAGCTTTCTTT. This gives the protein CASSPWTGGTEAFF.

The rearrangement links TRBV18 to TRBJ2-5; a weak D match, TRBD2 (5 bases). The CDR3 is made up of 14 amino acids. Trimming stripped 3 bases from V and 11 bases from J, with 19 bases between. The germline V gene encodes CDR1 KGHSH and CDR2 LQKENI. CDR3 sequence (DNA): TGTGCCAGCTCACCTGCGGACTTCCCGTGGGTTCAGTACTTC. As protein: CASSPADFPWVQYF.

The chain employs TRBV28 and TRBJ2-3; D might be TRBD2 (6 bases). In germline, CDR1 is MDHEN, CDR2 SYDVKM. V was pared by 7 bases and J by 0 bases, with 17 bases between. The CDR3 runs 16 residues. CDR3 sequence: CASTPLPGTSTDTQYF. CDR3 bases: TGTGCCAGCACCCCCCTCCCCGGGACTAGCACAGATACGCAGTATTTT.

This chain links TRBV10-3 with TRBJ1-2; D is unclear. This CDR3 contains 13 residues. V lost 3 bases, J lost 13 bases, and 18 bases lay in between. Germline CDR1 reads ENHRY; CDR2 reads SYGVKD. CDR3 loop: CAISEGDGASPTF. The CDR3, as DNA: TGTGCCATCAGTGAAGGAGACGGAGCCTCGCCCACCTTC.

The chain has TRBV27 and TRBJ1-6; D gene unclear. The CDR3 has 13 amino acids. Germline V lookup: CDR1 MNHEY, CDR2 SMNVEV (reference sequence). The ends were cut back, 0 bases at V and 6 bases at J, with 3 bases in the middle. The CDR3 DNA follows: TGTGCCAGCAGTTTATCCGGTAATTCACCCCTCCACTTT. It encodes CASSLSGNSPLHF.

CDR3 in DNA: TGTGCCAGTAGTCGAGCCACGACAGGGGAAAACATTCAGTACTTC. It yields the protein CASSRATTGENIQYF. J is TRBJ2-4 and V is TRBV19; 8 bases match TRBD1. This CDR3 has 15 amino acids. Losses at the gene ends were 5 bases for V and 5 bases for J; bases not matched to a gene: 8. Per germline, CDR1 LNHDA and CDR2 SQIVND (reference sequence).